Listed below are T cell receptor beta chains from one sample, sequenced in a study of ipilimumab plus nivolumab after autologous stem cell transplantation. Measured with immunoSEQ multiplex PCR; TCRdb has only the in-frame clones, and not every one. The sample lists approximately 84,000 clones, under 85% occurring once. Sequencing used PBMCs, obtained in a trial of ipilimumab plus nivolumab as post-transplant consolidation. Receptors originate from a male donor with diffuse large B-cell lymphoma. Both conserved end residues are part of each CDR3. A D gene is named only where the DNA matches it firmly. The size field is filled for only some rows; it gives once, few, many or a size class.

cdr3_aa | cdr3_nt | clone_size | cdr3_length | j_call | v_call | d_call
CASSRTGSEKLFF | TGTGCCAGTAGCCGGACAGGGAGCGAAAAACTGTTTTTT | NA | 13 | TRBJ1-4 | TRBV19 | TRBD1
CASSLWGAGSSGAFF | TGTGCCAGCAGTTTGTGGGGGGCTGGTTCCTCCGGAGCTTTCTTT | NA | 15 | TRBJ1-1 | TRBV27 | NA
CASSGGGKNEQYF | TGCGCCAGCAGCGGTGGGGGGAAAAACGAGCAGTACTTC | NA | 13 | TRBJ2-7 | TRBV5-1 | NA
CASSTPGQGGQPQHF | TGTGCCAGTAGTACACCGGGACAGGGAGGTCAGCCCCAGCATTTT | NA | 15 | TRBJ1-5 | TRBV19 | TRBD1
CASSMQGIYGYTF | TGTGCCAGCTCTATGCAGGGGATTTATGGCTACACCTTC | few | 13 | TRBJ1-2 | TRBV2 | NA
CASPGTGKNYEQYF | TGTGCCAGCCCCGGGACAGGGAAAAATTACGAGCAGTACTTC | NA | 14 | TRBJ2-7 | TRBV7-9 | TRBD1
CASGPTGTLNTEAFF | TGTGCTAGTGGCCCGACAGGGACTCTGAACACTGAAGCTTTCTTT | NA | 15 | TRBJ1-1 | TRBV12-5 | TRBD1
CASSSRQGPVAGYTF | TGTGCCAGCAGCTCTCGACAGGGGCCCGTGGCGGGCTACACCTTC | few | 15 | TRBJ1-2 | TRBV7-2 | TRBD1
CASSLAGATYEQYF | TGTGCCAGCAGCTTAGCCGGGGCGACCTACGAGCAGTACTTC | NA | 14 | TRBJ2-7 | TRBV13 | NA
CASSPGSSGANVLTF | TGTGCCAGCAGTCCAGGGAGCTCTGGGGCCAACGTCCTGACTTTC | NA | 15 | TRBJ2-6 | TRBV27 | NA
CASSSRTGVKFF | TGTGCCAGCAGTTCCCGTACAGGGGTTAAGTTCTTC | NA | 12 | TRBJ2-1 | TRBV13 | TRBD1
CASSESGPRAFF | TGTGCCAGCAGTGAGAGTGGTCCGAGGGCTTTCTTT | NA | 12 | TRBJ1-1 | TRBV6-1 | NA
CASSPVLEGTIYF | TGTGCCAGCTCACCAGTTTTGGAGGGAACCATATATTTT | NA | 13 | TRBJ1-3 | TRBV18 | NA
CASSENRDPNYGYTF | TGTGCCAGCAGTGAAAATCGAGACCCTAACTATGGCTACACCTTC | NA | 15 | TRBJ1-2 | TRBV2 | NA
CSVDTTQAFF | TGCAGCGTTGATACCACCCAAGCTTTCTTT | NA | 10 | TRBJ1-1 | TRBV29-1 | NA
CASGPVTPSGANVLTF | TGTGCTAGTGGTCCGGTGACCCCATCTGGGGCCAACGTCCTGACTTTC | NA | 16 | TRBJ2-6 | TRBV12-5 | NA
CATKVEGGAGELFF | TGTGCCACCAAAGTCGAGGGTGGCGCCGGGGAGCTGTTTTTT | NA | 14 | TRBJ2-2 | TRBV27 | NA
CASSQEQGPNTGELFF | TGTGCCAGCAGCCAAGAACAGGGTCCGAACACCGGGGAGCTGTTTTTT | NA | 16 | TRBJ2-2 | TRBV4-2 | NA
CASSRGGWADEQFF | TGTGCCAGCAGCCGGGGAGGGTGGGCCGATGAGCAGTTCTTC | NA | 14 | TRBJ2-1 | TRBV9 | TRBD2
CASITRRGAGYGYTF | TGTGCCAGTATAACCCGGAGGGGGGCAGGATATGGCTACACCTTC | NA | 15 | TRBJ1-2 | TRBV19 | NA
CASSVVGPTGELFF | TGTGCCAGCAGCGTAGTCGGCCCCACCGGGGAGCTGTTTTTT | NA | 14 | TRBJ2-2 | TRBV9 | NA
CASRSGANTGELFF | TGTGCCAGCAGGTCAGGCGCGAACACCGGGGAGCTGTTTTTT | NA | 14 | TRBJ2-2 | TRBV6-1 | NA
CASSLRGQSGNTIYF | TGTGCCAGCAGCCTAAGGGGGCAGTCTGGAAACACCATATATTTT | NA | 15 | TRBJ1-3 | TRBV27 | TRBD1
CASSQSARLGSGYLDEQFF | TGCGCCAGCAGCCAGAGCGCAAGACTGGGATCCGGTTACCTAGATGAGCAGTTCTTC | once | 19 | TRBJ2-1 | TRBV4-3 | NA
CASSARDRGSYEQYF | TGTGCCAGTAGTGCCCGGGACAGGGGTTCCTACGAGCAGTACTTC | NA | 15 | TRBJ2-7 | TRBV19 | TRBD1
CASSSESLPGRTEAFF | TGTGCCAGCAGCTCGGAATCTCTGCCGGGGCGAACTGAAGCTTTCTTT | NA | 16 | TRBJ1-1 | TRBV9 | NA
CSAGTGNNEQFF | TGCAGCGCCGGGACAGGAAACAATGAGCAGTTCTTC | NA | 12 | TRBJ2-1 | TRBV29-1 | TRBD1
CASSIRTSGEIETQYF | TGTGCCAGCAGCATCCGGACTAGCGGGGAAATAGAGACCCAGTACTTC | NA | 16 | TRBJ2-5 | TRBV21-1 | NA
CASSLAGRNNEQFF | TGCGCCAGCAGCCTGGCGGGCAGGAACAATGAGCAGTTCTTC | NA | 14 | TRBJ2-1 | TRBV4-1 | NA
CAWSPGLSGGFATQYF | TGTGCCTGGAGTCCGGGTTTAAGTGGGGGGTTCGCTACGCAGTATTTT | NA | 16 | TRBJ2-3 | TRBV30 | NA
CASSVGGTEAFF | TGTGCCAGCAGCGTGGGGGGCACTGAAGCTTTCTTT | NA | 12 | TRBJ1-1 | TRBV7-9 | NA
CASSAVQGGWGTDTQYF | TGTGCCAGCAGCGCAGTACAGGGGGGATGGGGCACAGATACGCAGTATTTT | NA | 17 | TRBJ2-3 | TRBV5-5 | TRBD1
CASSLMASGGAWEQFF | TGTGCCAGCAGCTTAATGGCTAGCGGGGGGGCATGGGAGCAGTTCTTC | NA | 16 | TRBJ2-1 | TRBV7-2 | TRBD2
CASTTGGWGGELFF | TGTGCCAGCACCACCGGGGGCTGGGGCGGGGAGCTGTTTTTT | NA | 14 | TRBJ2-2 | TRBV7-9 | NA
CASSRDSNSGANVLTF | TGCGCCAGCAGCCGAGACAGTAACTCTGGGGCCAACGTCCTGACTTTC | NA | 16 | TRBJ2-6 | TRBV4-3 | NA
CATSRDRGTKDTQYF | TGTGCCACCAGCAGAGATCGGGGAACCAAAGATACGCAGTATTTT | NA | 15 | TRBJ2-3 | TRBV15 | NA
CASSGTTNYGYTF | TGTGCCAGCAGTGGGACAACTAACTATGGCTACACCTTC | few | 13 | TRBJ1-2 | TRBV5-6 | NA
CASQGWNTGELFF | TGTGCCAGCCAGGGTTGGAACACCGGGGAGCTGTTTTTT | NA | 13 | TRBJ2-2 | TRBV6-5 | NA